A single T cell receptor beta chain is shown here with its context. What it recognizes is unknown. Treatment defined: some 20 received Ad26.COV2.S at low or high dose, single or two shots; several received placebo; per-sample allocation not given. The investigators took samples on day 63 after the first vaccine or placebo injection. The individual, an adult aged 18-55 years, was a donor in Boston. An Ad26 vector expressing Wuhan-strain SARS-CoV-2 spike served as the vaccine. The data stem from a study of Ad26.COV2.S vaccination and SARS-CoV-2 variants. Overall study context: Donor got 5x10^10 or 1x10^11 viral particles of Ad26.COV2.S.

Data came from immunoSEQ multiplex PCR; TCRdb stores just in-frame clones and leaves some out. Among 350,000 to 500,000 clones listed, 90% were seen once. Study results and limitations: In TCR breadth and depth analyses, total T cell responses may have been underestimated.

Sequenced here: peripheral blood, sampled in a trial of Ad26.COV2.S vaccine versus placebo. This receptor was identified in a person aged 18 to 59 who received the Ad26.COV2.S COVID-19 vaccine or a placebo.

CDR3 DNA sequence: TGCGCCAGCAGCCAATCGTTACGAGCTAATGAAAAACTGTTTTTT. This translates into CASSQSLRANEKLFF. This chain uses TRBV4-3 with TRBJ1-4; D not certain. Trimming stripped 2 bases from V and 3 bases from J, with 10 bases between. Germline V gene sequence: CDR1 LGHNA, CDR2 YSLEER. The length of the CDR3 is 15 residues.